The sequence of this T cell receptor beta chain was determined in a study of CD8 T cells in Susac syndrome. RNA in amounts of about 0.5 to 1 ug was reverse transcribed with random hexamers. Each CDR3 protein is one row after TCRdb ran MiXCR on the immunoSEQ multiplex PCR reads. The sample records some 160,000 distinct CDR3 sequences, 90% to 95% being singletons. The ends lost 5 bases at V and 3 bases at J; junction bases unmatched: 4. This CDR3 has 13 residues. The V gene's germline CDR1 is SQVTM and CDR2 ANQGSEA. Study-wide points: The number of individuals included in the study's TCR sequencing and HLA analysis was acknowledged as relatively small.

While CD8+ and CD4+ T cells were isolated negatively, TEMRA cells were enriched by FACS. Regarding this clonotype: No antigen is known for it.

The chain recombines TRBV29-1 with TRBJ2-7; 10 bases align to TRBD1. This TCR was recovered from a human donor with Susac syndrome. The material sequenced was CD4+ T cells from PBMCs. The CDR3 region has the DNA TGCAGCGTTTTTGGACAGGGGGGCTACGAGCAGTACTTC. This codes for CSVFGQGGYEQYF.